The rows below give T cell receptor beta chains drawn from one sample of a study of CD8+ T cells in alopecia areata. Only in-frame clones appear in the TCRdb table, and some are missing; sequencing was by immunoSEQ multiplex PCR. The data contain under 350,000 clones, about 62% of them singletons. Here the sequenced sample was CD4+ T cells sorted from blood, taken at week 24, from a patient treated with tofacitinib. Receptor source: a human donor with alopecia areata. CDR3s include the opening cysteine and the closing phenylalanine or tryptophan. A D gene is named only where the DNA matches it firmly. Size tells how often a clone was seen (once, few, many) or the class of an expanded clone, and some rows leave it out.

CDR3 DNA: TGTGCCAGCAGCGACAGGGCTTCCAATCAGCCCCAGCATTTT; CDR3 protein: CASSDRASNQPQHF; CDR3 length: 14; V gene: TRBV2; J gene: TRBJ1-5; D gene: TRBD1; clone size: once
CDR3 DNA: TGCAGCGTTGACGTTGGAGCGAGTACAGATACGCAGTATTTT; CDR3 protein: CSVDVGASTDTQYF; CDR3 length: 14; V gene: TRBV29-1; J gene: TRBJ2-3; D gene: .; clone size: .
CDR3 DNA: TGTGCCAGCAGTAGGGGGGACACTGAAGCTTTCTTT; CDR3 protein: CASSRGDTEAFF; CDR3 length: 12; V gene: TRBV6-5; J gene: TRBJ1-1; D gene: .; clone size: .
CDR3 DNA: TGTGCTAGCAGCCCTATAGGGGTGAACACCGGGGAGCTGTTTTTT; CDR3 protein: CASSPIGVNTGELFF; CDR3 length: 15; V gene: TRBV7-7; J gene: TRBJ2-2; D gene: .; clone size: .
CDR3 DNA: TGTGCCACCCGCCGGGAGGGGGCTTCGGGCCAGCCCCAGCATTTT; CDR3 protein: CATRREGASGQPQHF; CDR3 length: 15; V gene: TRBV2; J gene: TRBJ1-5; D gene: TRBD1; clone size: .
CDR3 DNA: TGTGCCAGCAGGCGACAGGGAGGTCAGCCCCAGCATTTT; CDR3 protein: CASRRQGGQPQHF; CDR3 length: 13; V gene: TRBV27; J gene: TRBJ1-5; D gene: TRBD1; clone size: .
CDR3 DNA: TGTGCCAGCAGCTTAGACAACCGGGGTTCACCCCTCCACTTT; CDR3 protein: CASSLDNRGSPLHF; CDR3 length: 14; V gene: TRBV7-9; J gene: TRBJ1-6; D gene: .; clone size: .
CDR3 DNA: TGCAGCGTTGAAGCCCAGCGGGCAGAGACCCAGTACTTC; CDR3 protein: CSVEAQRAETQYF; CDR3 length: 13; V gene: TRBV29-1; J gene: TRBJ2-5; D gene: .; clone size: few
CDR3 DNA: TGTGCCTGGAAGACCGGGACCCACACCGGGGAGCTGTTTTTT; CDR3 protein: CAWKTGTHTGELFF; CDR3 length: 14; V gene: TRBV30; J gene: TRBJ2-2; D gene: .; clone size: .
CDR3 DNA: TGTGCCAGCAGCGTAGACCACATAGCCCATAGTTCCTACAATGAGCAGTTCTTC; CDR3 protein: CASSVDHIAHSSYNEQFF; CDR3 length: 18; V gene: TRBV9; J gene: TRBJ2-1; D gene: .; clone size: .
CDR3 DNA: TGTGGCCAGGGGGTCAACACAGATACGCAGTATTTT; CDR3 protein: CGQGVNTDTQYF; CDR3 length: 12; V gene: TRBV7-9; J gene: TRBJ2-3; D gene: TRBD1; clone size: .
CDR3 DNA: TGTGCCTGGCAAGAGGGGCAGTACCACTATGGCTACACCTTC; CDR3 protein: CAWQEGQYHYGYTF; CDR3 length: 14; V gene: TRBV30; J gene: TRBJ1-2; D gene: .; clone size: .
CDR3 DNA: TGTGCCAGCAGCTTAGACAGGGGGCCCTACGAGCAGTACTTC; CDR3 protein: CASSLDRGPYEQYF; CDR3 length: 14; V gene: TRBV7-6; J gene: TRBJ2-7; D gene: TRBD1; clone size: .
CDR3 DNA: TGTGCCAGCAGTTACTCGAGAGAGACCCAGTACTTC; CDR3 protein: CASSYSRETQYF; CDR3 length: 12; V gene: TRBV6-5; J gene: TRBJ2-5; D gene: .; clone size: .
CDR3 DNA: TGTGCCTGGAGTGTACTCCCGGGACTAGCGGGAACTCTAGCCAAAAACATTCAGTACTTC; CDR3 protein: CAWSVLPGLAGTLAKNIQYF; CDR3 length: 20; V gene: TRBV30; J gene: TRBJ2-4; D gene: TRBD2; clone size: few
CDR3 DNA: TGTGCCAGCAGCTTGAGAGTCGACACAGATACGCAGTATTTT; CDR3 protein: CASSLRVDTDTQYF; CDR3 length: 14; V gene: TRBV5-4; J gene: TRBJ2-3; D gene: .; clone size: .
CDR3 DNA: TGTGCCAGCAGTGACTTTGTGCAGTACTTC; CDR3 protein: CASSDFVQYF; CDR3 length: 10; V gene: TRBV2; J gene: TRBJ2-7; D gene: .; clone size: .
CDR3 DNA: TGTGCTAGCGGGACAGGGGCTAGTGGACTGTTTTTT; CDR3 protein: CASGTGASGLFF; CDR3 length: 12; V gene: TRBV12-5; J gene: TRBJ1-4; D gene: TRBD1; clone size: .
CDR3 DNA: TGCAGCTTATCGGACAGGGGGAGGTATGGCTACACCTTC; CDR3 protein: CSLSDRGRYGYTF; CDR3 length: 13; V gene: TRBV29-1; J gene: TRBJ1-2; D gene: TRBD1; clone size: few
CDR3 DNA: TGTGCCAGCAGCCTAGACAGGGGAGAGACCCAGTACTTC; CDR3 protein: CASSLDRGETQYF; CDR3 length: 13; V gene: TRBV9; J gene: TRBJ2-5; D gene: TRBD1; clone size: .
CDR3 DNA: TGTGCCAGCAGTTCCTCTGGAGGGGTTGAGGAGACCCAGTACTTC; CDR3 protein: CASSSSGGVEETQYF; CDR3 length: 15; V gene: TRBV4-2; J gene: TRBJ2-5; D gene: .; clone size: .
CDR3 DNA: TGTGCCTGGAGAGACCCACAGGATTTCTCCTACGAGCAGTACTTC; CDR3 protein: CAWRDPQDFSYEQYF; CDR3 length: 15; V gene: TRBV30; J gene: TRBJ2-7; D gene: .; clone size: .
CDR3 DNA: TGTGCCAGTAAGGACAGAATGGCTTTCTTT; CDR3 protein: CASKDRMAFF; CDR3 length: 10; V gene: TRBV19; J gene: TRBJ1-1; D gene: .; clone size: .
CDR3 DNA: TGCGCCAGCAGCCAAGATGGCGGGGACTCCATGAACACTGAAGCTTTCTTT; CDR3 protein: CASSQDGGDSMNTEAFF; CDR3 length: 17; V gene: TRBV4-3; J gene: TRBJ1-1; D gene: .; clone size: .
CDR3 DNA: TGTGCCAGCAGTCCACAGGGGCCCCTCCAGGGAGAGCAGTACTTC; CDR3 protein: CASSPQGPLQGEQYF; CDR3 length: 15; V gene: TRBV2; J gene: TRBJ2-7; D gene: TRBD1; clone size: .
CDR3 DNA: TGTGCCAGCAGCCCACCAAAGACGGGCCCTACCGTTACCGAAGCTTTCTTT; CDR3 protein: CASSPPKTGPTVTEAFF; CDR3 length: 17; V gene: TRBV7-6; J gene: TRBJ1-1; D gene: .; clone size: few
CDR3 DNA: TGTGCCAGCAGTGGGACACGGCAGGTTACGCAGTATTTT; CDR3 protein: CASSGTRQVTQYF; CDR3 length: 13; V gene: TRBV2; J gene: TRBJ2-3; D gene: .; clone size: .
CDR3 DNA: TGTGCCAGCAGCTTAGAGGGTCAAGAGACCCAGTACTTC; CDR3 protein: CASSLEGQETQYF; CDR3 length: 13; V gene: TRBV7-8; J gene: TRBJ2-5; D gene: .; clone size: .
CDR3 DNA: TGTGCCAGCAGGGACGAGAAAATTTCCTACGAGCAGTACTTC; CDR3 protein: CASRDEKISYEQYF; CDR3 length: 14; V gene: TRBV2; J gene: TRBJ2-7; D gene: .; clone size: .
CDR3 DNA: TGTGCCAGCAGTGGGTCAAGGAATAGCAATCAGCCCCAGCATTTT; CDR3 protein: CASSGSRNSNQPQHF; CDR3 length: 15; V gene: TRBV25-1; J gene: TRBJ1-5; D gene: .; clone size: .
CDR3 DNA: TGTGCCAGCAGCTTGGGAACGGATAAGAGCACAGATACGCAGTATTTT; CDR3 protein: CASSLGTDKSTDTQYF; CDR3 length: 16; V gene: TRBV5-4; J gene: TRBJ2-3; D gene: .; clone size: once
CDR3 DNA: TGCGCCAGCAGCCAAGATGCCGTCAGAATGAACACTGAAGCTTTCTTT; CDR3 protein: CASSQDAVRMNTEAFF; CDR3 length: 16; V gene: TRBV4-1; J gene: TRBJ1-1; D gene: .; clone size: .
CDR3 DNA: TGTGCCTGCAGGGAGGGTAGGACAGGGGTCATTCAGTACTTC; CDR3 protein: CACREGRTGVIQYF; CDR3 length: 14; V gene: TRBV7-2; J gene: TRBJ2-4; D gene: TRBD1; clone size: .
CDR3 DNA: TGTGCCAGCAGCTTGGACAGCAATCAGCCCCAGCATTTT; CDR3 protein: CASSLDSNQPQHF; CDR3 length: 13; V gene: TRBV5-4; J gene: TRBJ1-5; D gene: .; clone size: .
CDR3 DNA: TGTGCCAGCAGCTTAGACAGGGTAGCCGGGGAGCTGTTTTTT; CDR3 protein: CASSLDRVAGELFF; CDR3 length: 14; V gene: TRBV7-2; J gene: TRBJ2-2; D gene: .; clone size: many
CDR3 DNA: TGTGCCAGCAAGCCCTTTAACACCGGGGAGCTGTTTTTT; CDR3 protein: CASKPFNTGELFF; CDR3 length: 13; V gene: TRBV11-2; J gene: TRBJ2-2; D gene: .; clone size: .
CDR3 DNA: TGTGCCTGGAGTATGAGCGGGGGGGCCCTCAAGCAGTTCTTC; CDR3 protein: CAWSMSGGALKQFF; CDR3 length: 14; V gene: TRBV30; J gene: TRBJ2-1; D gene: TRBD2; clone size: .
CDR3 DNA: TGTGCCAGCAGCAACCGGGACCGCTCTGGAAACACCATATATTTT; CDR3 protein: CASSNRDRSGNTIYF; CDR3 length: 15; V gene: TRBV6-5; J gene: TRBJ1-3; D gene: .; clone size: .
CDR3 DNA: TGCAGCGTTGAAGGGTCGAGGACCCAGTACTTC; CDR3 protein: CSVEGSRTQYF; CDR3 length: 11; V gene: TRBV29-1; J gene: TRBJ2-5; D gene: .; clone size: few
CDR3 DNA: TGTGCCAGCTCACCACCGAATGACGGGGAGCTGTTTTTT; CDR3 protein: CASSPPNDGELFF; CDR3 length: 13; V gene: TRBV18; J gene: TRBJ2-2; D gene: .; clone size: few
CDR3 DNA: TGCAGCGCCAGCGGTAACACAGATACGCAGTATTTT; CDR3 protein: CSASGNTDTQYF; CDR3 length: 12; V gene: TRBV29-1; J gene: TRBJ2-3; D gene: .; clone size: few
CDR3 DNA: TGTGCCAGCAGCCCCCTGAGGGGTGAAGCTTTCTTT; CDR3 protein: CASSPLRGEAFF; CDR3 length: 12; V gene: TRBV7-9; J gene: TRBJ1-1; D gene: .; clone size: .
CDR3 DNA: TGTGCCAGCAGCCGCATACTGCACAGGGGGCTAGGTGGGTCACCCCTCCACTTT; CDR3 protein: CASSRILHRGLGGSPLHF; CDR3 length: 18; V gene: TRBV7-6; J gene: TRBJ1-6; D gene: TRBD1; clone size: once
CDR3 DNA: TGTGCCAGCAGTGAGGAGGCCATAGATACGCAGTATTTT; CDR3 protein: CASSEEAIDTQYF; CDR3 length: 13; V gene: TRBV2; J gene: TRBJ2-3; D gene: .; clone size: few
CDR3 DNA: TGTGCCAGCAGCCGCTCTCAGAGTGGGGAGACCCAGTACTTC; CDR3 protein: CASSRSQSGETQYF; CDR3 length: 14; V gene: TRBV7-2; J gene: TRBJ2-5; D gene: .; clone size: .
CDR3 DNA: TGCGCCAGCAGCTTGGCGGGTGGCGGGGGACACAATGAGCAGTTCTTC; CDR3 protein: CASSLAGGGGHNEQFF; CDR3 length: 16; V gene: TRBV5-1; J gene: TRBJ2-1; D gene: TRBD2; clone size: .
CDR3 DNA: TGTGCCAGCAGTTACTCGGCCAGGGCTGGAAACACCATATATTTT; CDR3 protein: CASSYSARAGNTIYF; CDR3 length: 15; V gene: TRBV6-5; J gene: TRBJ1-3; D gene: .; clone size: .
CDR3 DNA: TGTGCCTGGAAGGCAGGGGCGGGTGAGCAGTTCTTC; CDR3 protein: CAWKAGAGEQFF; CDR3 length: 12; V gene: TRBV30; J gene: TRBJ2-1; D gene: .; clone size: .
CDR3 DNA: TGTGCCAGCAGTCCTTCAATGAACACTGAAGCTTTCTTT; CDR3 protein: CASSPSMNTEAFF; CDR3 length: 13; V gene: TRBV2; J gene: TRBJ1-1; D gene: .; clone size: .
CDR3 DNA: TGTGCCAGCAGCGCGTACTCTACAGGGTTCACTGAAGCTTTCTTT; CDR3 protein: CASSAYSTGFTEAFF; CDR3 length: 15; V gene: TRBV9; J gene: TRBJ1-1; D gene: .; clone size: once
CDR3 DNA: TGTGCCAGCAGTTTATCGCCGGGACAGTTTGAAAAACTGTTTTTT; CDR3 protein: CASSLSPGQFEKLFF; CDR3 length: 15; V gene: TRBV27; J gene: TRBJ1-4; D gene: TRBD1; clone size: .
CDR3 DNA: TGTGCCAGCAGCTTCTTGGGATCCGATTCACCCCTCCACTTT; CDR3 protein: CASSFLGSDSPLHF; CDR3 length: 14; V gene: TRBV7-9; J gene: TRBJ1-6; D gene: .; clone size: .